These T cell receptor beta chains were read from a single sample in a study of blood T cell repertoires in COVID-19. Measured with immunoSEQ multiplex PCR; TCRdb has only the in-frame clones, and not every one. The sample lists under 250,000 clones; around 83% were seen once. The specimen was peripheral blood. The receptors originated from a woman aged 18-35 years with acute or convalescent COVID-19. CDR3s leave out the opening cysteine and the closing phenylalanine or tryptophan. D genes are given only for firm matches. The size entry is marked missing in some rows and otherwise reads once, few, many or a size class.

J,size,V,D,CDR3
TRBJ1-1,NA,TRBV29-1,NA,SVRIGQRNTEAF
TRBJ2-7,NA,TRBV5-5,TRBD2,ASSLVLAGVGEQY
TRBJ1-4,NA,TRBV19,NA,ASSTSTVGGEKLF
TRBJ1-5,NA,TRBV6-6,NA,ATRTASNQPQH
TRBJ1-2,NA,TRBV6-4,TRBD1,ASSDSRQGSNYGYT
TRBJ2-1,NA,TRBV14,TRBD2,ASSQEQTSAKQF
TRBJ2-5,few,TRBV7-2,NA,ASSLAARGQETQY
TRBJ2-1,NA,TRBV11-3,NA,ASSLEDQGGYNEQF
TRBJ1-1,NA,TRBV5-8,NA,ASSLELNTEAF
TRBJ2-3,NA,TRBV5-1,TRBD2,ASSLILAGARSDTQY
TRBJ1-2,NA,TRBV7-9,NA,ASSLESRGIGTNYGYT
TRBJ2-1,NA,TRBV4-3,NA,ASSQNGISPYNEQF
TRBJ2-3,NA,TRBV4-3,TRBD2,ASSRGSGTFTDTQY
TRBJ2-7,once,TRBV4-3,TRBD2,ASSQDRLAGFGFSYEQY
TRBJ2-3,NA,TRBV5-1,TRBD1,ASSWGQGARGTQY
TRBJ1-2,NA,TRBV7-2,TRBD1,ASSLADRGGGYT
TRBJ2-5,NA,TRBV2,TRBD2,ASSPSDGEGTQY
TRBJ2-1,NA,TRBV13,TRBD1,ASSFLRTGVNYNEQF
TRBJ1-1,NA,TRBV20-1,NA,SATGLTEAF
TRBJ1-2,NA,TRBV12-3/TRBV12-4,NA,ASSRDYGYT
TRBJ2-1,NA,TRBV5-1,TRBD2,ASSLGASGSRYNEQF
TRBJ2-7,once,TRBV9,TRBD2,ASSVGESGRPYEQY
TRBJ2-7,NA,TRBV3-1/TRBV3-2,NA,ASSQGVGEQY
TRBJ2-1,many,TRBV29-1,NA,SAQTILRPNEQF
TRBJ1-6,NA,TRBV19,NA,ASSTPAGTDNSPLH
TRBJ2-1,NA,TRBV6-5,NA,ASSQSGEYYNEQF
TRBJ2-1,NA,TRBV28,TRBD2,ASSLLAIYNEQF
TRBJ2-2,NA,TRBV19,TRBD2,ASSLGAGGIGGELF
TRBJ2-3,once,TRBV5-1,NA,ASSLVAQQLDTQY
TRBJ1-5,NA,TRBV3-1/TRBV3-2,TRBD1,ASSHRGQPQH
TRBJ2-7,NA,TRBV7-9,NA,ASSLAPGSSYEQY